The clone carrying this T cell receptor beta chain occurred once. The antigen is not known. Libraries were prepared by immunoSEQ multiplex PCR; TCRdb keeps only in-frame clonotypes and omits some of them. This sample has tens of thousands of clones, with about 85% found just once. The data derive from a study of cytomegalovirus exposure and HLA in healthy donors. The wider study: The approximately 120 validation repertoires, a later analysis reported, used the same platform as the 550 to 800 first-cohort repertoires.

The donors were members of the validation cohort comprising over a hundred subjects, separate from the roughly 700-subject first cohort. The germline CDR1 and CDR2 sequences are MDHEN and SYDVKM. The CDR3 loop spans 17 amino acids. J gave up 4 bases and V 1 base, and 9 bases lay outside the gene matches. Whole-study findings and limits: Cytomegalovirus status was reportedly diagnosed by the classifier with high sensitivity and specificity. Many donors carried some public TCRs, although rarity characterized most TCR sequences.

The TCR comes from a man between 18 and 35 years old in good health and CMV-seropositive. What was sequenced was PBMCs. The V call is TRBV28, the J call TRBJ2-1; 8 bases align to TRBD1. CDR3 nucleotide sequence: TGTGCCAGCAGTTTATCGAGGACAGGGTGGAGGTACAATGAGCAGTTCTTC. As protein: CASSLSRTGWRYNEQFF.